These 4 T cell receptor beta chains share one sample of origin, sequenced in a study of OX40 agonist ivuxolimab in advanced cancers. Using immunoSEQ multiplex PCR, the repertoire was profiled, and TCRdb retains in-frame clones only, with some absent. The sample holds under 85,000 clones, approximately 89% seen once. Sequences were derived from CD4+ or CD8+ T cells sorted from blood, sampled in a trial of the OX40 agonist ivuxolimab. These receptors came from an adult with an advanced solid tumor such as melanoma, head and neck, liver or kidney cancer.

The J gene is TRBJ1-3, the V gene TRBV6-5, with D unclear. The CDR3 has 15 amino acids. Germline CDR1 MNHEY, CDR2 SVGAGI. V shed 4 bases and J shed 4 bases, with 14 bases lying between them. For the CDR3, the DNA is TGTGCCAGCAGTTCTGTGGTAGGATCGGGAAACACCATATATTTT. It translates to CASSSVVGSGNTIYF.

This chain links TRBV5-4 with TRBJ1-1, with 8 positions matching TRBD1. Germline V gene lookup returns CDR1 SGHNT and CDR2 YYREEE (reference sequence). The V and J ends lost 0 bases and 5 bases, in that order; junction bases with no gene match: 9. The CDR3 contains 16 residues. The CDR3 region is CASSLDRTGPGTEAFF. DNA for the CDR3: TGTGCCAGCAGCTTGGATAGGACAGGGCCAGGAACTGAAGCTTTCTTT.

This chain uses TRBV7-3 with TRBJ2-2, with 14 bases matching TRBD2. The CDR3 extends over 17 amino acids. V trimming: 7 bases; J trimming: 7 bases; junction bases outside the gene matches: 11. The germline CDR1 and CDR2 sequences are SGHTA and FQGTGA. The CDR3 sequence: CASTKTSGRVGLGELFF. The CDR3 nucleotides are TGTGCCAGCACAAAGACTAGCGGGAGGGTGGGACTCGGGGAGCTGTTTTTT. Using reference TRBV7-3 and TRBJ2-2 for the parts outside the CDR3, the full variable domain is GAGVSQTPSNKVTEKGKYVELRCDPISGHTALYWYRQSLGQGPEFLIYFQGTGAADDSGLPNDRFFAVRPEGSVSTLKIQRTERGDSAVYLCASTKTSGRVGLGELFFGEGSRLTVL.

The gene calls are TRBV2 and TRBJ2-5; D is perhaps TRBD2 (6 bases). The CDR3 totals 12 residues. With 1 base removed from V and 13 bases from J, the gap between germline ends came to 13 bases. CDR1 is SNHLY and CDR2 is FYNNEI in the germline V gene. The CDR3 loop is CASSEGGDLRYF. In DNA, the CDR3 is TGTGCCAGCAGTGAAGGCGGGGACCTTAGGTACTTC.